These 17 T cell receptor beta chains were all obtained from the same sample, sequenced in a study of blood T cells in healthy people across ages. The second PCR ran about 6 to 11 cycles with a sample-barcoded 5' primer and J-beta primers. TCRdb itself ran the 5' RACE reads through MiXCR, one entry per CDR3 protein. Counted here are about 900,000 distinct CDR3 sequences, about 44% occurring once; the ten biggest clones make up 13%. Sequenced material: blood. The source of these receptors is a man under 40 in good health.

This clonotype came up a few times. The chain employs TRBV27 and TRBJ1-2; 7 nucleotides agree with TRBD1. Trimming cost V 6 bases and J 7 bases; bases outside gene matches: 8. The CDR3 consists of 13 residues. The germline gives CDR1 MNHEY, CDR2 SMNVEV (reference sequence). This chain's CDR3 is CASRMNRGGGYTF. For the CDR3, the DNA is TGTGCCAGCAGGATGAACAGGGGCGGTGGCTACACCTTC.

This clonotype was seen only a few times. The V gene is TRBV11-1, the J gene TRBJ1-1; D is uncertain. CDR3 length: 14 residues. Trimming removed 5 bases at V and 0 bases at J, with 10 bases between. The germline gives CDR1 SGHAT, CDR2 FQDESV (reference sequence). CDR3 region: CASSLGPMNTEAFF. CDR3 coding DNA: TGTGCCAGCAGCCTAGGGCCTATGAACACTGAAGCTTTCTTT.

The V gene is TRBV7-3, the J gene TRBJ2-3, with TRBD2 identical over 7 bases. CDR1 SGHTA and CDR2 FQGTGA come from the germline V gene. V was pared by 6 bases and J by 0 bases, with 9 bases of the junction left unmatched. The CDR3 has 16 residues. The CDR3, as DNA: TGTGCCAGCAGTCCAGAAGCGGGGCTTAGCACAGATACGCAGTATTTT. Amino acid sequence: CASSPEAGLSTDTQYF.

A remark on this clonotype: Because it lacks the conserved phenylalanine or tryptophan at the end, this CDR3 is likely a read error. V usage is TRBV5-4 and J usage is TRBJ2-1; D remains ambiguous. Germline V gene lookup returns CDR1 SGHNT and CDR2 YYREEE (reference sequence). Trimming took off 4 bases at V and 0 bases at J, with 8 bases between the two ends. The CDR3 covers 14 residues. As DNA, the CDR3 is TGTGCCAGCAGCCATCAGAGCTCCTACAATGAGCAGTTCTCC. It encodes CASSHQSSYNEQFS.

The chain couples TRBV18 to TRBJ2-3, with 11 bases that match TRBD1. V lost 4 bases to trimming and J lost 0 bases; unmatched junction nucleotides: 12. The CDR3 runs 19 residues. Germline V gene sequence: CDR1 KGHSH, CDR2 LQKENI. CDR3 sequence reads: CASSHTVSDRGRSTDTQYF. In nucleotides, the CDR3 is TGTGCCAGCTCACACACAGTCTCGGACAGGGGGCGAAGCACAGATACGCAGTATTTT. Supplemented by reference TRBV18 and TRBJ2-3, the full variable domain reads NAGVMQNPRHLVRRRGQEARLRCSPMKGHSHVYWYRQLPEEGLKFMVYLQKENIIDESGMPKERFSAEFPKEGPSILRIQQVVRGDSAAYFCASSHTVSDRGRSTDTQYFGPGTRLTVL.

This clonotype was counted once. The rearrangement joins TRBV2 to TRBJ1-4, with 7 positions matching TRBD1. V dropped 11 bases and J dropped 6; count of bases not matched to a gene: 6. The germline V gene has CDR1 SNHLY and CDR2 FYNNEI. CDR3 size: 12 residues. This CDR3 is CAGNRGDEKLFF. In nucleotides, the CDR3 is TGTGCCGGAAACAGGGGTGATGAAAAACTGTTTTTT.

The sample holds a few counts of this clonotype. V usage is TRBV2 and J usage is TRBJ2-7; D ambiguous. V gave up 6 bases and J gave up 5 bases, with 17 bases separating them. The germline gives CDR1 SNHLY, CDR2 FYNNEI. This CDR3 contains 14 residues. The CDR3 reads CASRSSGLLHEQYF. Here the CDR3 DNA reads TGTGCCAGCAGGTCATCAGGTCTTCTCCACGAGCAGTACTTC.

In this sample, this clonotype turned up a few times. This sequence joins TRBV20-1 and TRBJ2-3; 12 nucleotides agree with TRBD2. V lost 6 bases and J lost 4; bases outside the gene matches: 11. Germline V gives CDR1 DFQATT, CDR2 SNEGSKA (reference sequence). The CDR3 extends over 16 amino acids. CDR3 coding DNA: TGCAGTGCGGCTACTACTAGCGGGGGGCGGGCAGATACGCAGTATTTT. Translation gives CSAATTSGGRADTQYF.

CDR3: CASSQQARGTEAFF. The CDR3 region has the DNA TGTGCCAGCAGCCAACAGGCCAGGGGGACTGAAGCTTTCTTT. The V call is TRBV7-8, the J call TRBJ1-1; 7 bases map to TRBD1. The CDR3 is 14 amino acids. CDR1 SGHVS and CDR2 FQNEAQ come from the germline V gene. J was trimmed by 5 bases and V by 5 bases; bases with no gene match: 8.

This chain links TRBV6-1 with TRBJ1-1; D is undetermined. This CDR3 contains 17 residues. Germline CDR1 MNHNS, CDR2 SASEGT. Trimming removed 3 bases at V and 0 bases at J, with 17 bases between. CDR3 DNA: TGTGCCAGCAGTGAGGGTTACGGGATCACTCTGAACACTGAAGCTTTCTTT. Residues: CASSEGYGITLNTEAFF.

This clonotype was seen only a few times. The J gene is TRBJ1-5, the V gene TRBV20-1, with a tentative D call TRBD1 (5 bases). The CDR3 covers 14 residues. Trimming removed 6 bases at V and 2 bases at J, with 14 bases between. CDR1 DFQATT and CDR2 SNEGSKA come from the germline V gene (reference sequence). As DNA, the CDR3 is TGCAGTGCCGCAGAAGGGGAGGGCAATCAGCCCCAGCATTTT. Translating gives CSAAEGEGNQPQHF.

The V and J genes are TRBV3-1 and TRBJ1-1; unclear D gene. V was shortened by 0 bases and J by 7 bases, with 6 bases between the two germline ends. This CDR3 is 12 amino acids long. Germline-derived CDR1 and CDR2 are LGHDT and YNNKEL (reference sequence). This CDR3 reads CASSQDVGEAFF. CDR3 in DNA: TGTGCCAGCAGCCAAGATGTAGGTGAAGCTTTCTTT.

The V and J genes are TRBV20-1 and TRBJ1-1; D not resolved. This CDR3 has 12 amino acids. Germline V gives CDR1 DFQATT, CDR2 SNEGSKA (reference sequence). Trimming removed 2 bases at V and 6 bases at J, with 10 bases between. In DNA, the CDR3 is TGCAGTGCTAGATGGCCCGGGGCTGAAGCTTTCTTT. Amino acids: CSARWPGAEAFF.

Many counts were recorded for this clonotype. The chain combines TRBV6-6 with TRBJ2-2; 11 bases fit TRBD2. The CDR3 sequence is 17 residues long. CDR1 and CDR2 from the germline V gene are MNHNY and SVGAGI (reference sequence). V lost 5 bases to trimming and J lost 6 bases; unmatched junction nucleotides: 11. Here the CDR3 DNA reads TGTGCCAGCAGTCCCCCGACTAGCGGGGTAAAGGCCGGGGAGCTGTTTTTT. Protein product: CASSPPTSGVKAGELFF.

The table lists this clonotype with many counts. J is TRBJ2-2 and V is TRBV27; 10 nucleotides line up with TRBD1. The CDR3 consists of 15 residues. J was trimmed by 7 bases and V by 6 bases; bases with no gene match: 8. Looked up from germline, CDR1 is MNHEY and CDR2 is SMNVEV (reference sequence). In DNA, the CDR3 is TGTGCCAGCAGACCCGGGACAGGGGATGTCGGGGAGCTGTTTTTT. Its protein product is CASRPGTGDVGELFF.

V usage is TRBV4-1 and J usage is TRBJ2-1; TRBD2 matches at 12 bases. The J call is doubtful: the DNA matches TRBJ2-7 better. The CDR3 sequence is 16 residues long. Germline-derived CDR1 and CDR2 are MGHRA and YSYEKL. This CDR3 reads CASSQELGLAGNEQYF. CDR3 sequence (DNA): TGCGCCAGCAGCCAAGAGCTCGGACTAGCGGGGAATGAGCAGTACTTC.

The rearrangement links TRBV4-1 to TRBJ2-5; D may be TRBD2 (6 bases). The CDR3 has 15 amino acids. The V gene's germline CDR1 is MGHRA and CDR2 YSYEKL. V lost 4 bases and J lost 1, with 13 bases in between. CDR3 sequence (DNA): TGCGCCAGCAGCCCTAACCGGGACTTCCAAGAGACCCAGTACTTC. Amino acid sequence: CASSPNRDFQETQYF.